The sequence of this T cell receptor (beta chain) was determined in a study of T cell repertoires and leukemia-associated antigens. The table lists this clonotype with many counts. As yet, its antigen is unknown. A much larger clone lies one base from this, so it may be a read error. The CD3+ T cells first had an overnight rest without serum. TCRdb independently ran MiXCR on the 5' RACE reads; one entry per CDR3 protein. The sample includes roughly 10,000 distinct CDR3 sequences, around two fifths of them seen just once. CDR3 length equals 12 residues. Germline V CDR1 and CDR2: DFQATT, SNEGSKA (reference sequence). V lost 3 bases and J lost 2, with 8 bases in between.

The V and J genes are TRBV20-1 and TRBJ2-7; tentatively, D is TRBD1 or TRBD2 (5 bases each). The clonotype originates from a female donor in good health. The specimen sequenced was CD3+ T cells sorted from blood and cultured. The CDR3 nucleotides read TGCAGTGCTAGCGGGGCCCCCTACGAGCAGTACTTC. Its translation: CSASGAPYEQYF.